A single T cell receptor beta chain is shown here with its context. Its binding antigen is unknown. No quality values exist for individual bases; no much larger clone is one base distant. Other DNA variants within this sample encode the same CDR3. This record comes from a study of shared clonotypes between healthy human individuals (TCRdb year 2020). Regarding the study in general: The cohort comprised two women and a few men aged 18 to 49 years. For each donor, CD4 naive and CD4 memory were each given three plates, CD8 naive was given two plates, and CD8 memory was given one plate. The study deeply sequenced blood TCR repertoires of roughly five healthy adults to estimate repertoire size and the extent of clonotype sharing between individuals. Between about 0.9 and 8.9 billion PBMCs per donor were obtained by leukapheresis. To increase sequencing depth and limit assay-specific biases, different laboratories used diverse techniques to prepare libraries and sequence TCR repertoires.

Study-wide conclusions, independent of this receptor: Because the study included only a small number of donors, the genetic and exposure-history diversity represented was limited. Higher generation probabilities were observed for clonotypes shared by all four sorted-subset donors than for non-shared clonotypes. Only blood was sampled, and tissue TCR repertoires likely differ from those in blood. Incomplete sequencing was indicated by rarefaction of sorted-subset datasets, despite the large sequencing depth. Approximately 5% of naive CD4, 3.5% of naive CD8, approximately 2% of memory CD4, and about 0.4% of memory CD8 clonotypes were shared across several donors. Larger estimated clonotype richness was generally found for naive subsets than for memory subsets. Pairwise subsampling led to the expectation that sequencing depth would affect the degree of clonotype sharing among donors.

TCR CDR3 regions were amplified from genomic DNA by multiplex PCR using the deep immunoSEQ assay. Extracted genomic DNA from each cell subset was spread evenly across all wells of several immunoSEQ 96-well plates, with each plate serving as a replicate. For sorted subsets, about 220 ng of genomic DNA, equivalent to around 30,000 T cell genomes, went into each replicate PCR. The purified libraries were quantified using a Qubit 3.0 fluorometer, sized with a Bioanalyzer 2100, and then quantified again using the KAPA Library Quantification kit. A separate single-read 150-cycle Illumina NextSeq 550 flow cell was used to sequence each immunoSEQ 96-well plate. For the original study's pipeline: Because the immunoSEQ output held only junctional sequences and lacked quality scores, the filtering could not match the filtering applied to full-length reads. To assign V/J genes and CDR3, sequences were annotated against IMGT germline references using PyIR, a Python wrapper for IgBLAST v1.9. Reads with weak V/J assignments (E-value above 1e-6), missing CDR3, stop codons, out-of-frame junctions, or ambiguous translated residues were removed. V3J clonotypes were defined as sequences sharing an identical inferred V gene, J gene, and CDR3 amino acid sequence. The percentage overlap between two repertoires was calculated by dividing the number of shared unique clonotypes by the size of the smaller repertoire. RTK rarefaction, the Chao1 estimator, and Recon v2.1 estimates of unobserved clonotypes were used to assess repertoire richness. For all TCRbeta clonotypes obtained by the gDNA method from a few donors, generation probabilities were computed with OLGA. Not all clones reach the TCRdb copy of this immuneACCESS table, which keeps in-frame sequences only. Checked studies attribute under half of the gap to unresolved V genes and leave the rest unexplained. That table supplies the V and J calls and clone size; D and trimming were determined from the DNA. Counted in this sample were roughly 1,800,000 clones; about 95% of them appeared once. The ten largest clones take up 1.2% of the sample.

CD8 naive samples consisted of CD45RO-negative cells that were positively selected for CCR7, yielding a CD45RA+CCR7+ population without TemRA cells. Healthy HIV-negative adults with no recently reported acute infections or vaccinations were included as donors. Only Caucasian adults living in Nashville, Tennessee, USA were represented among the donors. After blood collection by leukapheresis, PBMCs were isolated using Ficoll-Histopaque density gradient centrifugation and then cryopreserved in the vapor phase of liquid nitrogen. Analytical flow cytometry was used to check the purity and quantity of each magnetically sorted T cell population. Genomic DNA was isolated from every sorted fraction and measured by UV absorbance on a Nanodrop 2000c. The sample was naive CD8+ T cells sorted from blood. The cell subset or site label of this sample denotes: CD45RA+CCR7+. The sequence came from a young man in good health.

The DNA is TGTGCCAGCTCACAGGGAAATGAGCAGTTCTTC. It encodes CASSQGNEQFF. The rearranged segments are TRBV18 and TRBJ2-1, with the D gene too uncertain to name. The junction carries 5 bases between V and J, which are trimmed by 4 bases and 7 bases respectively. Via the germline V gene, CDR1 is KGHSH and CDR2 LQKENI. The CDR3 numbers 11 residues from cysteine through phenylalanine. Only CDR3 DNA is held: 33 bases, read in frame from base 1. Reference TRBV18 and TRBJ2-1 genes cover what lies past the CDR3, so the full variable domain is NAGVMQNPRHLVRRRGQEARLRCSPMKGHSHVYWYRQLPEEGLKFMVYLQKENIIDESGMPKERFSAEFPKEGPSILRIQQVVRGDSAAYFCASSQGNEQFFGPGTRLTVL.